One and the same sample provided the 21 T cell receptor beta chains below, sequenced in a study of CD8+CD57+ T cells in acquired aplastic anemia. Flow cytometry had shown expanded CD8+CD57+ cells in the patients chosen for sequencing. Genomic DNA, the template, was used for profiling of the TCR beta VDJ and CDR3. TCRdb redid the calling of the reads with MiXCR, one entry per CDR3 protein. The sample includes around 430,000 distinct CDR3 sequences, around 30% of them seen just once. Sequencing was done on a sample of sorted CD4+, CD8+, or CD8+CD57+ T cells (not recorded which) from PBMCs. These receptors were taken from a human donor with aplastic anemia.

This clonotype has just a few counts. The chain uses TRBV11-2 and TRBJ1-3, with D maybe TRBD1 (5 bases). V dropped 6 bases and J dropped 4 bases, with 22 bases sitting between them. The length of the CDR3 is 17 residues. CDR1 and CDR2 from the germline V gene are SGHAT and FQNNGV. CDR3 residues: CASRDKLDLLGGNTIYF. DNA of the CDR3: TGTGCCAGCAGGGACAAACTGGACTTGCTGGGAGGAAACACCATATATTTT.

This clonotype has more than one count but fewer than ten. The chain links TRBV7-3 to TRBJ2-1; 9 positions match TRBD2. The V gene's germline CDR1 is SGHTA and CDR2 FQGTGA. The CDR3 sequence is 14 residues long. Losses at the gene ends were 5 bases for V and 6 bases for J; bases not matched to a gene: 5. For the CDR3, the DNA is TGTGCCAGCAGCGCCGGGGGACTAGCCAATGAGCAGTTCTTC. As protein: CASSAGGLANEQFF.

A few counts support this clonotype. The chain carries TRBV6-1 and TRBJ2-3, with 9 bases identical to TRBD2. The junction had 8 bases not matched to a gene; V was cut back by 4 bases and J by 6 bases. The CDR3 totals 15 residues. Germline V gene data show CDR1 as MNHNS and CDR2 as SASEGT. The CDR3, as DNA: TGTGCCAGCAGTGTGTTGGCGGGAGGGCCTGATACGCAGTATTTT. Translated, it gives CASSVLAGGPDTQYF.

This clonotype has just a few counts. The rearrangement uses TRBV4-3 and TRBJ2-3, with D maybe TRBD1 (6 bases). The CDR3 runs to 16 residues. Germline V CDR1 and CDR2: LGHNA, YSLEER. V was clipped by 1 base and J by 4 bases, with 15 bases between them. CDR3 sequence reads: CASSQGSQGAADTQYF. The DNA for the CDR3 is TGCGCCAGCAGCCAAGGATCACAGGGTGCGGCAGATACGCAGTATTTT.

CDR3 protein: CAISEIANTEAFF. The CDR3 nucleotides are TGTGCCATCAGTGAAATAGCGAACACTGAAGCTTTCTTT. The J gene is TRBJ1-1, the V gene TRBV10-3; D gene ambiguous. Between the trimmed V and J ends, which lost 3 bases and 1 base, there was a span of 6 bases. The CDR3 consists of 13 residues. The germline gives CDR1 ENHRY, CDR2 SYGVKD.

The J gene is TRBJ1-5, the V gene TRBV3-1; D ambiguous. Germline CDR1 and CDR2: LGHDT and YNNKEL (reference sequence). The germline V and J ends were trimmed by 1 base and 7 bases, with 14 bases remaining between them. CDR3 length equals 15 residues. The CDR3 nucleotides are TGTGCCAGCAGCCAAGGTCTAGGCGCTGGGCAGCCCCAGCATTTT. Protein sequence: CASSQGLGAGQPQHF.

This clonotype appeared a few times. The V gene is TRBV12-3 or TRBV12-4, the J gene TRBJ2-1; 12 bases are shared with TRBD2. The junction had 11 bases not matched to a gene; V was cut back by 3 bases and J by 8 bases. CDR3 length: 17 residues. The CDR3 nucleotides are TGTGCCAGCAGTTTCCCTCTTCTAGCGGGGGGGCCCGATGAGCAGTTCTTC. It codes for CASSFPLLAGGPDEQFF.

This clonotype occurred many times. The chain combines TRBV24-1 with TRBJ2-2; TRBD1 matches at 7 bases. Germline assignment: CDR1 KGHDR and CDR2 SFDVKD. V trimming: 5 bases; J trimming: 0 bases; junction bases outside the gene matches: 8. This CDR3 has 17 amino acids. The CDR3 region has the DNA TGTGCCACCAGTGCCCCAACGACAGGGACGAACACCGGGGAGCTGTTTTTT. It codes for CATSAPTTGTNTGELFF.

With respect to this clonotype: This may come from a read error, since a much larger clone is one base off. The chain employs TRBV12-3 or TRBV12-4 and TRBJ1-2; no clear D. The length of the CDR3 is 11 residues. CDR3 sequence: CASSRNYGCTF. CDR3 nucleotide sequence: TGTGCCAGCAGCAGAAACTATGGCTGCACCTTC.

This CDR3 reads CASSRSLTGTYEQYF. CDR3 sequence (DNA): TGTGCCAGCAGTCGGTCGCTGACAGGGACCTACGAGCAGTACTTC. The V gene is TRBV2, the J gene TRBJ2-7; 7 positions match TRBD1. CDR1 and CDR2 from the germline V gene are SNHLY and FYNNEI. V was clipped by 5 bases and J by 2 bases; unmatched bases: 9. This CDR3 spans 15 amino acids.

This clonotype has a single count. The chain links TRBV19 to TRBJ2-1; either TRBD1 or TRBD2 may fit D (6 bases each). Per germline, CDR1 LNHDA and CDR2 SQIVND (reference sequence). V lost 7 bases to trimming and J lost 10 bases, with 23 bases between them. This CDR3 has 15 amino acids. The CDR3, as DNA: TGTGCCAGTACCCCTCTTCGGGGGCCTTTGGGGGAGCAGTTCTTC. It is translated as CASTPLRGPLGEQFF.

As for this clonotype: The conserved phenylalanine or tryptophan is not found at the CDR3 terminus, so this likely reflects a read error. The J gene is TRBJ2-7, the V gene TRBV7-2, with a possible D match to TRBD2 (5 bases). This CDR3 region has 15 residues. Looked up from germline, CDR1 is SGHTA and CDR2 is FQGNSA. CDR3 loop: CASSHNSEIRYEQYL. In DNA, the CDR3 is TGCGCCAGCAGCCATAATAGCGAGATACGCTACGAGCAGTACCTC.

This clonotype was observed a handful of times. This sequence joins TRBV7-2 and TRBJ2-5, with a possible D match to TRBD2 (5 bases). CDR1 and CDR2 (germline): SGHTA, FQGNSA. The CDR3 loop spans 14 amino acids. The V gene lost 2 bases and the J gene lost 2 bases, with 9 bases spanning the gap. This CDR3 reads CASSLFREQETQYF. In DNA, the CDR3 is TGTGCCAGCAGCTTATTTCGGGAACAAGAGACCCAGTACTTC. Complete variable domain (other parts from reference TRBV7-2 and TRBJ2-5): GAGVSQSPSNKVTEKGKDVELRCDPISGHTALYWYRQSLGQGLEFLIYFQGNSAPDKSGLPSDRFSAERTGGSVSTLTIQRTQQEDSAVYLCASSLFREQETQYFGPGTRLLVL.

This clonotype has a single count. The rearrangement joins TRBV10-3 to TRBJ1-2; the D is unclear. The CDR3 is 16 residues long. Trimming cost V 10 bases and J 0 bases, with 21 bases left between them. CDR1 and CDR2 (germline): ENHRY, SYGVKD. In DNA form, the CDR3 reads TGTGCCAGCAGACTTACTTCAGGTTCTCCTAACTATGGCTACACCTTC. Translating it yields CASRLTSGSPNYGYTF.

This clonotype showed up many times. This chain links TRBV2 with TRBJ2-1; D is possibly TRBD1 (5 bases). Per germline, CDR1 SNHLY and CDR2 FYNNEI. V shed 3 bases and J shed 9 bases, with 12 bases lying between them. The CDR3 is 13 residues long. The CDR3 loop reads CASSETEWGEQFF. For the CDR3, the DNA is TGTGCCAGCAGTGAGACAGAGTGGGGTGAGCAGTTCTTC.

This chain joins TRBV2 and TRBJ2-3, with 12 bases fitting TRBD2. Trimming at V came to 4 bases and at J to 3 bases, leaving 2 bases not matched to a gene. CDR3 size: 15 residues. Germline CDR1 reads SNHLY; CDR2 reads FYNNEI. This CDR3 reads CASSGLAGVTDTQYF. Written as DNA, the CDR3 is TGTGCCAGCAGTGGACTAGCGGGAGTTACAGATACGCAGTATTTT. Full variable domain (rest looked up from reference TRBV2 and TRBJ2-3): EPEVTQTPSHQVTQMGQEVILRCVPISNHLYFYWYRQILGQKVEFLVSFYNNEISEKSEIFDDQFSVERPDGSNFTLKIRSTKLEDSAMYFCASSGLAGVTDTQYFGPGTRLTVL.

This clonotype was seen only a few times. This chain joins TRBV2 and TRBJ1-1; D might be TRBD1 (6 bases). CDR3 length: 20 residues. V lost 4 bases to trimming and J lost 1 base, with 28 bases between them. CDR1 is SNHLY, CDR2 FYNNEI, per germline. The CDR3 reads CASSGSPNQDSTTANTEAFF. Here the CDR3 DNA reads TGTGCCAGCAGTGGTTCCCCAAACCAGGACAGTACAACAGCGAACACTGAAGCTTTCTTT. The entire variable domain, with the rest obtained from reference TRBV2 and TRBJ1-1, is as follows: EPEVTQTPSHQVTQMGQEVILRCVPISNHLYFYWYRQILGQKVEFLVSFYNNEISEKSEIFDDQFSVERPDGSNFTLKIRSTKLEDSAMYFCASSGSPNQDSTTANTEAFFGQGTRLTVV.

V usage is TRBV10-3 and J usage is TRBJ1-2, with D unclear. V lost 2 bases and J lost 8, with 12 bases in between. The CDR3 extends over 13 amino acids. In germline, CDR1 is ENHRY, CDR2 SYGVKD. CDR3 loop: CAISEDELRGYTF. Here the CDR3 DNA reads TGTGCCATCAGTGAGGACGAACTAAGGGGCTACACCTTC.

The chain recombines TRBV10-3 with TRBJ2-5; TRBD2 matches 8 bases. This CDR3 spans 14 amino acids. Germline assignment: CDR1 ENHRY and CDR2 SYGVKD. V shed 10 bases and J 4 bases; nucleotides not matched to a gene: 11. The CDR3 bases are TGTGCCACTCTCCCGGGGGGGCCTGCAGAGACCCAGTACTTC. This sequence encodes CATLPGGPAETQYF.

CDR3 nucleotide sequence: TGTGCCAGCAGCGTAGCTACAGGTAGCGGAGTAAATGAGCAGTTCTTC. This translates into CASSVATGSGVNEQFF. This chain uses TRBV9 with TRBJ2-1; D perhaps matches TRBD2 (6 bases). CDR1 and CDR2 from the germline V gene are SGDLS and YYNGEE. V was trimmed by 0 bases and J by 7 bases, leaving 17 bases between them. CDR3 length: 16 residues.

This clonotype was seen many times. The chain has TRBV7-2 and TRBJ2-7, with D possibly being TRBD1 or TRBD2 (5 bases each). Germline assignment: CDR1 SGHTA and CDR2 FQGNSA. The CDR3 consists of 13 residues. Trimming shortened V by 1 base and J by 6 bases, and 10 bases separated the two germline ends. CDR3 region: CASSLGGVREQYF. CDR3 bases: TGTGCCAGCAGCTTAGGAGGGGTGCGCGAGCAGTACTTC.